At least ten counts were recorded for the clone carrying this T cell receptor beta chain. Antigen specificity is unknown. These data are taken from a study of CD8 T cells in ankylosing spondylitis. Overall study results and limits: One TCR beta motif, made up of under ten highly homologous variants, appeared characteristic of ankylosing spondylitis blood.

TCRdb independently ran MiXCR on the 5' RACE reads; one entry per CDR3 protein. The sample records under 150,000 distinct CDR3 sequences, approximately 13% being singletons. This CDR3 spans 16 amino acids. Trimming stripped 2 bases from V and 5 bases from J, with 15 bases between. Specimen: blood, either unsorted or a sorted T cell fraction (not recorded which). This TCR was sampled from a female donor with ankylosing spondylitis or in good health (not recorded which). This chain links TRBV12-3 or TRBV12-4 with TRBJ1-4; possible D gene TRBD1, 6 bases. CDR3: CASSLLQGFANEKLFF. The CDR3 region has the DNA TGTGCCAGCAGTTTACTACAGGGTTTCGCAAATGAAAAACTGTTTTTT.